This entry describes one T cell receptor (beta chain). This record comes from a study of blood T cell repertoires in COVID-19. TCRdb's copy holds only in-frame clones and misses some; the assay was immunoSEQ multiplex PCR. The table includes more than 200,000 clones, just under 85% detected once. J gave up 5 bases and V 1 base, and 9 bases lay outside the gene matches. This CDR3 comprises 17 residues. The germline V gene encodes CDR1 SGHTA and CDR2 FQGNSA. V usage is TRBV7-2 and J usage is TRBJ2-1, with 9 bases aligning to TRBD2. The specimen was peripheral blood. This receptor was identified in a man older than 75 with acute or convalescent COVID-19. DNA for the CDR3: TGTGCCAGCAGCTTAGTACCTAGCGGGATCCCCAACAATGAGCAGTTCTTC. This translates into CASSLVPSGIPNNEQFF. The whole variable domain, filled in from reference TRBV7-2 and TRBJ2-1, reads GAGVSQSPSNKVTEKGKDVELRCDPISGHTALYWYRQSLGQGLEFLIYFQGNSAPDKSGLPSDRFSAERTGGSVSTLTIQRTQQEDSAVYLCASSLVPSGIPNNEQFFGPGTRLTVL.